Only a few counts were recorded for the clone carrying this T cell receptor (beta chain). Original analysis: Samples had a median of approximately 89,000 TCRs, ranging about 23,224 to 700,000. One entry per CDR3 protein results from TCRdb running MiXCR on the RACE reads. These V and J calls derive from TCRdb rather than the authors' analysis. The table has 180,000 or so distinct CDR3 sequences, under 35% seen once; the top ten hold less than 3%. Time point indicated: pre-sensitization, week 0. Indicated treatment: therapeutic diphenylcyclopropenone sensitization with weekly scalp DPC. Total RNA was isolated from unfractionated whole blood. The source of the sample is a study of human T cells and chemical hapten exposure. The sequence derives from a woman between 25 and 40 years old with alopecia areata. Some clones in this sample may be carry-over from other donors' samples. Sequenced here: whole blood, sampled in connection with sensitization to the hapten diphenylcyclopropenone (DPC).

CDR3 amino acids: CASSYPTGQSYEQYF. The CDR3 region has the DNA TGTGCCAGCAGTTACCCTACGGGACAGTCCTACGAGCAGTACTTC. The chain carries TRBV6-6 and TRBJ2-7; 7 bases fit TRBD1. This CDR3 has 15 amino acids. CDR1 and CDR2 (germline): MNHNY, SVGAGI (reference sequence). After removal of 2 bases from V and 1 base from J, the junction contained 5 bases not matched to a gene.